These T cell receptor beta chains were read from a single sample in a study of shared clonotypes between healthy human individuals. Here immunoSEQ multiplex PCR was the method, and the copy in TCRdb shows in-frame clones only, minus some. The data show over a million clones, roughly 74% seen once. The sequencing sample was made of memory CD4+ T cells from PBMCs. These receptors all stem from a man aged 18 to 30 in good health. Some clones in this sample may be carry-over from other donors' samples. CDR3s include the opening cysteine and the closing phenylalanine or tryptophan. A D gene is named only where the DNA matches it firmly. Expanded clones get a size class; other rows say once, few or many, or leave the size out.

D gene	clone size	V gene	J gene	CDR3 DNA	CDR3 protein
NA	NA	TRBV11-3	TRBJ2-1	TGTGCCAGCAGCTTAGACTCCCGGGTTCAGTTCTTC	CASSLDSRVQFF
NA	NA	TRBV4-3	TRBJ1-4	TGCGCCAGCAGCCGGACAACGAGGGGTGAAAAACTGTTTTTT	CASSRTTRGEKLFF
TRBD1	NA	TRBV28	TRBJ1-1	TGTGCCACCAACAGTTTCTCTCGGTGGGCAGGGGGCGGCCCTGAAGCTTTCTTT	CATNSFSRWAGGGPEAFF
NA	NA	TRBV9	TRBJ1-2	TGTGCCAGCAGTCTCTCTCTCGGCGCAAGCTATGGCTACACCTTC	CASSLSLGASYGYTF
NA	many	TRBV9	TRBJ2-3	TGTGCCAGCAGCGTAAGTGGAGATACGCAGTATTTT	CASSVSGDTQYF
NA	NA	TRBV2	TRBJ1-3	TGTGCCAGCAGTGGGTCCTGGGGGGGCCCTGGAAACACCATATATTTT	CASSGSWGGPGNTIYF
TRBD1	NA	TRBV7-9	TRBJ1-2	TGTGCCAGCAGCCTACACGACAGGGACGTCTATGGCTACACCTTC	CASSLHDRDVYGYTF
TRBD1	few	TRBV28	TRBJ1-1	TGTGCCAACAAAGGGGACAGAATGAACACTGAAGCTTTCTTT	CANKGDRMNTEAFF
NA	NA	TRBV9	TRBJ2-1	TGTGCCAGCAGCCCCCCCGGAGGCGCCTACAATGAGCAGTTCTTC	CASSPPGGAYNEQFF
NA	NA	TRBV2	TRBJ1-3	TGTGCCAGCAGTCAGGGCCCTGGAAACACCATATATTTT	CASSQGPGNTIYF
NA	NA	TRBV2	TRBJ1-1	TGTGCCAGCAGTGTAGGGCAGGGAGGGAACACTGAAGCTTTCTTT	CASSVGQGGNTEAFF
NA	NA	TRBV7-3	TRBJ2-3	TGTGCCAGCAGCTTTGGGACTCCAACAGATACGCAGTATTTT	CASSFGTPTDTQYF
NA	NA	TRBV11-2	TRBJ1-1	TGTGCCAGCAGCCTGGGGGTCGAGATTTTGAACACTGAAGCTTTCTTT	CASSLGVEILNTEAFF
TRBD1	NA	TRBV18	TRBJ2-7	TGTGCCAGCTCACCAAAGGGACAGGGTTCTCGCTCCTACGAGCAGTACTTC	CASSPKGQGSRSYEQYF
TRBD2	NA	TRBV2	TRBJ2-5	TGTGCCAGCAGCCCTAGCGGGGTCGGAGAGACCCAGTACTTC	CASSPSGVGETQYF
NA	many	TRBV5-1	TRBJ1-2	TGCGCCAGTCGTCGACAATCTGGGGCTTCGGACTATGGCTACACCTTC	CASRRQSGASDYGYTF
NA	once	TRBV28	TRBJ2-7	TGTGCCACCTCCTTCTCTGCAGTCTACGAGCAGTACTTC	CATSFSAVYEQYF
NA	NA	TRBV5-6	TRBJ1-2	TGTGCCAGCAGCCCAGGGAGATCCTATGGCTACACCTTC	CASSPGRSYGYTF
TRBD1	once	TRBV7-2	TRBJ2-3	TGTGCCTCTCCCAGGGGGTGGCCGACTATCTCAGATACGCAGTATTTT	CASPRGWPTISDTQYF
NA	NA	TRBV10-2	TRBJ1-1	TGCGCCAGCAGTGAGAGGGGGAAGACTGAAGCTTTCTTT	CASSERGKTEAFF
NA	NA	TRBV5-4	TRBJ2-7	TGTGCCAGCAGCTGGGGCCAGCTCCAGGACGAGCAGTACTTC	CASSWGQLQDEQYF
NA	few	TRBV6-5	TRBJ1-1	TGTGCCAGCAGTCGAACAGAGAACACTGAAGCTTTCTTT	CASSRTENTEAFF
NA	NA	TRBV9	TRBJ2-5	TGTGCCAGCAGCCAAGGGGGTTTAAAAGAGACCCAGTACTTC	CASSQGGLKETQYF
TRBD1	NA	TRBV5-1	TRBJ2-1	TGCGCCAGCAGCTACGGACAGGGGGCCTACAATGAGCAGTTCTTC	CASSYGQGAYNEQFF
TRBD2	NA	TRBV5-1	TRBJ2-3	TGCGCCAGCAGCTTTCGCGGGAGTCTTGCAGATACGCAGTATTTT	CASSFRGSLADTQYF
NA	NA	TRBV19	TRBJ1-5	TGTGCCAGTAGTATAGTTGGTGGTAGCAATCAGCCCCAGCATTTT	CASSIVGGSNQPQHF
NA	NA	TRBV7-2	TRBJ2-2	TGTGCCAGCAGCCTGTCTGGTAACACCGGGGAGCTGTTTTTT	CASSLSGNTGELFF
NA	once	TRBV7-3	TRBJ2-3	TGTGCCAGCAGCCCAGAACGACTAGGAGATACGCAGTATTTT	CASSPERLGDTQYF
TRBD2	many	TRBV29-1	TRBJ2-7	TGCAGCGTGACTAGCGAGCAATACGAGCAGTACTTC	CSVTSEQYEQYF
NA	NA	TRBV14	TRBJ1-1	TGTGCCAGCAGCCAAGATCTTGTCGGAAACACTGAAGCTTTCTTT	CASSQDLVGNTEAFF
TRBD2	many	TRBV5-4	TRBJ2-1	TGTGCCAGCAGCCCGGGACTAGCGGGACCCAAGACCTACAATGAGCAGTTCTTC	CASSPGLAGPKTYNEQFF
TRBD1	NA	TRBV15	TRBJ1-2	TGTGCCACCAGCAGAGAGGGGACAGGGGCTAACTATGGCTACACCTTC	CATSREGTGANYGYTF
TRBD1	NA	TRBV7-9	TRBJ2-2	TGTGCCAGCAGCTTATCCCAAGCCCGACAGGGCTCCACCGGGGAGCTGTTTTTT	CASSLSQARQGSTGELFF
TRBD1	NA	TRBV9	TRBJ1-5	TGTGCCAGCAGCGTACAGGGGGCGCCGGGACAGCCCCAGCATTTT	CASSVQGAPGQPQHF
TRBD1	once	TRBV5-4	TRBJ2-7	TGTGCCAGCAGTGGACAGGGGGAGTACGAGCAGTACTTC	CASSGQGEYEQYF
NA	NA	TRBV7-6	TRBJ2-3	TGTGCCAGCAGCTTCGGAGGGGCTGAAGATACGCAGTATTTT	CASSFGGAEDTQYF
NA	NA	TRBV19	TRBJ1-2	TGTGCCAGTAGTCCTAGACAGACTTATGGCTACACCTTC	CASSPRQTYGYTF
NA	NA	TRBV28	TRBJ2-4	TGTGCCAGCAGTTTCGGCGGGAACATTCAGTACTTC	CASSFGGNIQYF
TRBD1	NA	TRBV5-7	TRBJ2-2	TGTGCCAGCAGCCCCCGGTGGAAGGGGGCTCCCACCGGGGAGCTGTTTTTT	CASSPRWKGAPTGELFF
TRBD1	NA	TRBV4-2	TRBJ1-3	TGTGCCAGCAGCCTTCTCGGACAGGGAGGAAACACCATATATTTT	CASSLLGQGGNTIYF
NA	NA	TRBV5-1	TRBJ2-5	TGCGCCAGCAGCTTGGAGGCGGGATCCAGAGAGACCCAGTACTTC	CASSLEAGSRETQYF
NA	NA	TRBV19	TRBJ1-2	TGTGCCAGTAGTATATCAGGGAGGCAAAATGGCTACACCTTC	CASSISGRQNGYTF
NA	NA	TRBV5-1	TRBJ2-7	TGCGCCAGCAGCTTAGAGGCAGTCCTCTCCTACGAGCAGTACTTC	CASSLEAVLSYEQYF
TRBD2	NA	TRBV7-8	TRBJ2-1	TGTGCCAGCAGCCTAGAGGGCGGGAGGGGGAATGAGCAGTTCTTC	CASSLEGGRGNEQFF
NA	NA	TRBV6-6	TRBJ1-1	TGTGCCAGCAGCCCGCCTACGAACACTGAAGCTTTCTTT	CASSPPTNTEAFF
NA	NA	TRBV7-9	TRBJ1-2	TGTGCCAGCAGCTTCGAGGGGGGCGGCTACACCTTC	CASSFEGGGYTF